The 17 T cell receptor beta chains listed next were all sequenced from one sample in a study of pediatric ulcerative colitis. Assay used: immunoSEQ multiplex PCR; TCRdb lists only in-frame clones, some missing. The sample records tens of thousands of clones, about 89% being singletons. The sequenced sample consisted of blood. The receptors originated from a boy aged 5 to 17 who was a control in a study of pediatric ulcerative colitis.

This clone has just a few counts. The chain has TRBV6-5 and TRBJ1-1; 7 nucleotides line up with TRBD1. Unmatched junction bases numbered 8, after V lost 6 bases and J lost 1 base. Germline V CDR1 and CDR2: MNHEY, SVGAGI. This CDR3 is 15 amino acids long. CDR3 sequence (DNA): TGTGCCAGCAGCCCCGGGGACAGTAAGAACACTGAAGCTTTCTTT. Translated: CASSPGDSKNTEAFF.

The genes are TRBV7-2 and TRBJ1-1; D gene ambiguous. The CDR3 has 15 amino acids. Germline V gene lookup returns CDR1 SGHTA and CDR2 FQGNSA. The germline V and J ends were trimmed by 4 bases and 3 bases, with 15 bases remaining between them. This CDR3 reads CASSSNRYWDTEAFF. The CDR3 DNA follows: TGTGCCAGCAGCTCTAACAGATATTGGGACACTGAAGCTTTCTTT.

V and J are TRBV10-1 and TRBJ2-7, with D perhaps matching TRBD1 or TRBD2 (5 bases each). This CDR3 has 13 amino acids. Per the germline V gene, CDR1 is WNHNN and CDR2 is SYGVQD (reference sequence). Trimming stripped 6 bases from V and 1 base from J, with 10 bases between. The CDR3 is CASRGEVSYEQYF. The CDR3 nucleotides read TGCGCCAGCAGGGGGGAAGTATCCTACGAGCAGTACTTC.

The chain combines TRBV19 with TRBJ2-3; D tentatively reads TRBD1 or TRBD2 (5 bases each). V was clipped by 10 bases and J by 0 bases, with 14 bases between them. In germline, CDR1 is LNHDA, CDR2 SQIVND (reference sequence). This CDR3 has 14 amino acids. In DNA form, the CDR3 reads TGTGCCACCCGGGACGCAACTAGCACAGATACGCAGTATTTT. Translated: CATRDATSTDTQYF.

Here the CDR3 DNA reads TGCGCCAGCAGCTTGGTAGGGCCCGGCACTGAAGCTTTCTTT. Translation gives CASSLVGPGTEAFF. The chain couples TRBV5-1 to TRBJ1-1; D uncertain. CDR3 length equals 14 residues. V lost 0 bases and J 4 bases, leaving 10 bases between the germline ends. The germline CDR1 and CDR2 sequences are SGHRS and YFSETQ.

The chain has TRBV6-4 and TRBJ2-2; 11 nucleotides line up with TRBD2. V shed 4 bases, J shed 5 bases, and the junction held 3 bases outside the gene matches. Looked up from germline, CDR1 is MRHNA and CDR2 is SNTAGT. The CDR3 totals 15 residues. This CDR3 reads CASSVLAGETGELFF. The CDR3 bases are TGTGCCAGCAGTGTACTAGCGGGAGAAACCGGGGAGCTGTTTTTT.

This chain connects TRBV5-1 to TRBJ1-1, with D perhaps matching TRBD1 (6 bases). Germline V CDR1 and CDR2: SGHRS, YFSETQ. V lost 2 bases to trimming and J lost 5 bases, with 19 bases between them. This CDR3 is 16 amino acids long. The chain's CDR3 is CASSFAGAHPRTEAFF. The CDR3 nucleotides are TGCGCCAGCAGCTTCGCAGGGGCCCACCCACGAACTGAAGCTTTCTTT.

The V call is TRBV14, the J call TRBJ2-4; 9 nucleotides align to TRBD1. V lost 6 bases, J lost 8 bases, and 5 bases stayed unmatched. Germline V gives CDR1 SGHDN, CDR2 FVKESK. The CDR3 has 13 amino acids. CDR3 sequence: CASRATGGDIQYF. The CDR3 DNA follows: TGTGCCAGCAGGGCGACAGGGGGGGACATTCAGTACTTC.

The chain employs TRBV4-1 and TRBJ2-1; 8 bases map to TRBD2. CDR1 is MGHRA, CDR2 YSYEKL, per germline. V shed 4 bases and J 2 bases; nucleotides not matched to a gene: 7. This CDR3 is built from 16 residues. In DNA form, the CDR3 reads TGCGCCAGCAGCCGAACCCCGGGACTAGCCTACAATGAGCAGTTCTTC. Protein product: CASSRTPGLAYNEQFF.

This sequence joins TRBV23-1 and TRBJ1-1; D is undetermined. TRBV23-1 is sorted into the ORF group, with uncertain function. The CDR3 spans 20 residues. V dropped 0 bases and J dropped 3 bases, with 26 bases sitting between them. CDR3 bases: TGCGCCAGCAGTCAATCGGCCCCTCCGCCCGGAACCATAAGGGACACTGAAGCTTTCTTT. Its translation is CASSQSAPPPGTIRDTEAFF.

The V gene is TRBV6-4, the J gene TRBJ2-2; 8 bases agree with TRBD1. CDR1 MRHNA and CDR2 SNTAGT come from the germline V gene. The V and J ends lost 6 bases and 5 bases, in that order; junction bases with no gene match: 8. There are 15 residues in the CDR3. In DNA form, the CDR3 reads TGTGCCAGCAGCGAACAGGGGGTAGAGACCGGGGAGCTGTTTTTT. Amino acids: CASSEQGVETGELFF.

The chain combines TRBV5-1 with TRBJ2-5, with TRBD1 identical over 9 bases. Germline CDR1 reads SGHRS; CDR2 reads YFSETQ. The CDR3 spans 14 residues. V trimming: 4 bases; J trimming: 4 bases; junction bases outside the gene matches: 5. The CDR3 DNA reads TGCGCCAGCAGCCCCGGGACAGGGCGAGAGACCCAGTACTTC. Protein sequence: CASSPGTGRETQYF.

The sample holds a few counts of this clone. The chain joins TRBV18 to TRBJ2-3; no clear D gene. The CDR3 consists of 14 residues. Trimming pared 6 bases from V and 2 bases from J, leaving 12 bases between. Germline V gene sequence: CDR1 KGHSH, CDR2 LQKENI. The CDR3 DNA reads as TGTGCCAGCTCTCGTCTTAGGGACACAGATACGCAGTATTTT. Its protein is CASSRLRDTDTQYF.

J is TRBJ2-5 and V is TRBV27; D call uncertain. CDR1 MNHEY and CDR2 SMNVEV come from the germline V gene (reference sequence). This CDR3 spans 12 amino acids. V lost 4 bases, J lost 1 base, and 4 bases lay in between. CDR3 DNA sequence: TGTGCCAGCAGTTCCCTCCAAGAGACCCAGTACTTC. Translation: CASSSLQETQYF.

The CDR3 protein is CASSSPGGQGSGEQYF. The CDR3 nucleotides are TGTGCCAGCAGTTCGCCTGGGGGACAGGGTAGCGGCGAGCAGTACTTC. This sequence joins TRBV6-6 and TRBJ2-7, with TRBD1 identical over 9 bases. The CDR3 is made up of 16 amino acids. CDR1 and CDR2 from the germline V gene are MNHNY and SVGAGI (reference sequence). The J segment lost 6 bases and the V segment lost 4 bases, leaving 13 bases of the junction unmatched.

V usage is TRBV10-2 and J usage is TRBJ1-4, with D uncertain. The CDR3 consists of 13 residues. The germline V gene encodes CDR1 WSHSY and CDR2 SAAADI. V was shortened by 3 bases and J by 5 bases, with 7 bases between the two germline ends. CDR3 sequence (DNA): TGCGCCAGCAGTGAAATGCGGAATGAAAAACTGTTTTTT. Amino acid sequence: CASSEMRNEKLFF.

J is TRBJ1-5 and V is TRBV6-6; 8 bases fit TRBD1. CDR1 is MNHNY and CDR2 is SVGAGI in the germline V gene (reference sequence). The J segment lost 2 bases and the V segment lost 5 bases, leaving 8 bases of the junction unmatched. The CDR3 has 16 amino acids. The CDR3 nucleotides read TGTGCCAGCAGTGCACCGACAGGGGACGGCAATCAGCCCCAGCATTTT. Translating it yields CASSAPTGDGNQPQHF.